One T cell receptor (beta chain) is described in this entry. The source of the sample is a study of radiotherapy plus CTLA-4 blockade in lung cancer. Sequencing was performed with immunoSEQ multiplex PCR; in TCRdb, only in-frame clones are kept and a portion is missing. Of 45,000 or so clones listed, roughly 76% are singletons. The CDR3 has 12 amino acids. The germline gives CDR1 SGHKS, CDR2 YYEKEE (reference sequence). V was shortened by 4 bases and J by 10 bases, with 11 bases between the two germline ends. The sequence was collected from a human donor with non-small cell lung cancer who had a complete response to radiotherapy plus ipilimumab. Sequencing was performed on peripheral blood, taken from a patient treated with radiotherapy plus ipilimumab. The chain links TRBV5-5 to TRBJ1-4, with D possibly matching TRBD1 (5 bases). CDR3 in amino acids: CASSRRDGKLFF. Here the CDR3 DNA reads TGTGCCAGCAGCCGCAGGGATGGAAAACTGTTTTTT.